These 2 T cell receptor beta chains were all obtained from the same sample, sequenced in a study of blood T cell repertoires in COVID-19. The table came from immunoSEQ multiplex PCR; TCRdb's copy has only in-frame clones and leaves some out. The sample has hundreds of thousands of clones, around nine tenths seen once. The sequencing input was peripheral blood. The receptors come from a woman between 18 and 29 years old who had recovered from COVID-19.

The chain is built from TRBV18 and TRBJ2-3, with D possibly TRBD2 on 6 matching bases. The CDR3 covers 13 residues. Trimming removed 6 bases from V and 9 bases from J, with 16 bases in between. Germline CDR1 and CDR2: KGHSH and LQKENI. The CDR3, as DNA: TGTGCCAGCTCTCCGGGGGACCCGGAGACGCAGTATTTT. This translates into CASSPGDPETQYF.

This chain links TRBV4-1 with TRBJ1-1; 9 nucleotides agree with TRBD1. Unmatched junction bases numbered 7, after V lost 3 bases and J lost 5 bases. This CDR3 contains 15 residues. The germline V gene has CDR1 MGHRA and CDR2 YSYEKL. The CDR3 protein is CASSQVGTGPTEAFF. The CDR3 nucleotides are TGCGCCAGCAGCCAGGTCGGGACAGGGCCTACTGAAGCTTTCTTT.